The 4 T cell receptor beta chains presented below share a single source sample, sequenced in a study of vaccination and CD4 T cells after COVID-19. Regarding treatment: roughly 10-day PBMC culture with coronavirus spike peptide pools or control peptides (ViraFEST assay). Researchers used the Oncomine TCR Beta short-read assay to sequence DNA from cultured CD4+ T cells. Each CDR3 protein gets one entry after TCRdb re-called the PCR reads with MiXCR. The data contain over 14,000 distinct CDR3 sequences, roughly 50% of them singletons. These TCRs' antigens remain unknown. The specimen sequenced was CD4+ T cells from blood, cultured in vitro. The origin of the receptors is a human donor who had recovered from COVID-19.

This clonotype was counted a few times. The chain is built from TRBV2 and TRBJ1-1; 10 bases map to TRBD1. The CDR3 covers 13 residues. Germline CDR1 and CDR2: SNHLY and FYNNEI. The V gene end was trimmed by 11 bases and the J gene end by 4 bases; junction bases not matched to a gene: 7. The chain's CDR3 is CAGTGTGATEAFF. CDR3 DNA sequence: TGTGCCGGCACCGGGACAGGGGCCACTGAAGCTTTCTTT.

The genes are TRBV12-3 or TRBV12-4 and TRBJ1-5; tentative D call: TRBD1 (6 bases). This CDR3 has 15 amino acids. Trimming cost V 6 bases and J 3 bases, with 15 bases left between them. The CDR3 nucleotides read TGTGCCAGCAGCCAGGGGCAGGGTTACAATCAGCCCCAGCATTTT. It is translated as CASSQGQGYNQPQHF.

This rearrangement joins TRBV20-1 to TRBJ2-4; 9 bases fit TRBD1. The CDR3 is 14 amino acids. From germline, CDR1 is DFQATT and CDR2 SNEGSKA (reference sequence). V lost 5 bases, J lost 6 bases, and 8 bases stayed unmatched. Here the CDR3 DNA reads TGCAGTGCTGAACAGGGGGCTAGTAGAAACATTCAGTACTTC. Its translation: CSAEQGASRNIQYF.

This clonotype was counted a few times. This chain joins TRBV6-2 or TRBV6-3 and TRBJ2-7; 8 nucleotides match TRBD2. The CDR3 has 15 amino acids. Germline V gene lookup returns CDR1 MNHEY and CDR2 SVGEGT. Losses at the gene ends were 6 bases for V and 0 bases for J; bases not matched to a gene: 7. The CDR3 here is CASRISGTSSYEQYF. CDR3 nucleotides: TGTGCCAGCAGGATTAGCGGGACCAGCTCCTACGAGCAGTACTTC.